Presented here are 2 T cell receptor beta chains from one specimen sequenced in a study of blood T cell repertoires in COVID-19. The repertoire was sequenced with immunoSEQ multiplex PCR; TCRdb's copy has only in-frame clones and lacks some. Here the sample spans about 300,000 clones, around 86% being singletons. The sequenced material came from peripheral blood. The receptors originated from a woman in her fifties or sixties with acute or convalescent COVID-19.

The chain carries TRBV5-1 and TRBJ1-4; 7 bases line up with TRBD1. Germline loops: CDR1 SGHRS, CDR2 YFSETQ. This CDR3 comprises 14 residues. The trim removed 7 bases at V and 7 bases at J, leaving 10 bases unmatched. The CDR3 protein is CASAGTAGSEKLFF. The CDR3 nucleotides read TGCGCCAGCGCCGGGACAGCCGGATCTGAAAAACTGTTTTTT.

The gene calls are TRBV7-2 and TRBJ1-2, with TRBD1 as a possible D gene (5 bases). Germline CDR1 is SGHTA and CDR2 is FQGNSA. Trimming took off 5 bases at V and 0 bases at J, with 25 bases between the two ends. This CDR3 contains 19 residues. This CDR3 reads CASSKPIRAGRLTNYGYTF. For the CDR3, the DNA is TGTGCCAGCAGCAAACCGATCAGGGCCGGTCGGTTAACTAACTATGGCTACACCTTC.